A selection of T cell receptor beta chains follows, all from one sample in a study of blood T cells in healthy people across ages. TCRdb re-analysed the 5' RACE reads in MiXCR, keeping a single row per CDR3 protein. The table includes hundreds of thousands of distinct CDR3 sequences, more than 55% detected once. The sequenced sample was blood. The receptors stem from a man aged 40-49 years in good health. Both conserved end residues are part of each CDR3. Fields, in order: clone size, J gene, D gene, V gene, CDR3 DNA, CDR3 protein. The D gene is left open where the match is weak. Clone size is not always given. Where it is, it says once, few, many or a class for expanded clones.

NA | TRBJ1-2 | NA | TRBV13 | TGTGCCAGCAGCCGATTACAGTACGGCTACACCTTC | CASSRLQYGYTF
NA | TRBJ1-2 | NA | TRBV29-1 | TGCAGCGGTGTGAAAGGGAAAGGCTACACCTTC | CSGVKGKGYTF
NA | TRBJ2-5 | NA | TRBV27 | TGTGCCAGCACTACTCTTCCGCTATCGGAGGCCCAGTACTTC | CASTTLPLSEAQYF
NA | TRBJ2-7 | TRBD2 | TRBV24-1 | TGTGCCACCAGTGATGGGACTAGCGGACACTACGAGCAGTACTTC | CATSDGTSGHYEQYF
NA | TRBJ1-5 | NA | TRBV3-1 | TGTGCCAGCAGTGCTGGGGGCACGGGCAATCAGCCCCAGCATTTT | CASSAGGTGNQPQHF
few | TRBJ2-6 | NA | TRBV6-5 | TGTGCCAGCAGTTACTCGAGGGTCTCTGGGGCCAACGTCCTGACTTTC | CASSYSRVSGANVLTF
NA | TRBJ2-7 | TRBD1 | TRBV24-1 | TGTGCCACCAGTGAGCACAGTACAGGGGGCAATATTTACGAGCAGTACTTC | CATSEHSTGGNIYEQYF
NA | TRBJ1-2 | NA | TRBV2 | TGTGCCAGCACCCGATGTGTGACAGACACTAACTATGGCTACACCTTC | CASTRCVTDTNYGYTF
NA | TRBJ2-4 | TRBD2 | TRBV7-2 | TGTGCCAGCAGCTTAAGGGTACGGGGGGACATTCAGTACTTC | CASSLRVRGDIQYF
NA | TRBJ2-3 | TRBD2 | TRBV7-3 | TGTGCCAGCAGCTCGGGCGGGAGAGGTGGCACAGATACGCAGTATTTT | CASSSGGRGGTDTQYF
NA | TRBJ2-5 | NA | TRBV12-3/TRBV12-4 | TGTGCCTCTGGGGGGGCGTCAAGAGAGACCCAGTACTTC | CASGGASRETQYF
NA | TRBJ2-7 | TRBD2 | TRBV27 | TGTGCCAGCAGCCCCCTAGCGGACCCCTACGAGCAGTACTTC | CASSPLADPYEQYF
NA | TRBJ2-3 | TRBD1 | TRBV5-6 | TGTGCCAGCAGCTTGCTCACTCAGGGGGCTACAGATACGCAGTATTTT | CASSLLTQGATDTQYF
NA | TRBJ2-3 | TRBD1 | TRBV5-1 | TGCGCCAGCAGCTTTGCAGGGGGAGATACGCAGTATTTT | CASSFAGGDTQYF
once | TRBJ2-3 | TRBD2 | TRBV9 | TGTGCCAGCAGCGTAGGCCCAAGCGGGACCACAGATACGCAGTATTTT | CASSVGPSGTTDTQYF
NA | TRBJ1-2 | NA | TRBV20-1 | TGCAGTGCTAATACAACTCCAGGCTATGGCTACACCTTC | CSANTTPGYGYTF
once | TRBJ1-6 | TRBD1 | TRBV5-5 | TGTGCCAGCAGCCTTCGGGACAGCCATAATTCACCCCTCCACTTT | CASSLRDSHNSPLHF
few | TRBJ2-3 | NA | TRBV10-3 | TGTGCCATCAGTGAGCTAAGCGGTGCTAGCACAGATACGCAGTATTTT | CAISELSGASTDTQYF
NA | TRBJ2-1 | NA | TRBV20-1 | TGCAGTGCTAGACCCGCCGCCGGGACACCGAGCTCCTACAATGAGCAGTTCTTC | CSARPAAGTPSSYNEQFF
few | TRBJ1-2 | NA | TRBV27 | TGTGCCAGCAGTCCCCACCCAGCTAACTATGGCTACACCTTC | CASSPHPANYGYTF
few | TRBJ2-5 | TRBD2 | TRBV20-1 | TGCAGTGTTATAGGGACTAGCGGGATCGAGACCCAGTACTTC | CSVIGTSGIETQYF
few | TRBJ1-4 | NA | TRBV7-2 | TGTGCCAGCAGCTTAGATCTATTCACCGTCCAAGCGGAAAAACTGTTTTTT | CASSLDLFTVQAEKLFF